These 30 T cell receptor beta chains share one sample of origin, sequenced in a study of T cell repertoires in cytomegalovirus infection. TCRdb re-analysed the reads in MiXCR, keeping a single row per CDR3 protein. The sample has about 310,000 distinct CDR3 sequences, around a quarter seen once. No antigen has been assigned to these receptors. Sequencing used cultured PBMCs, obtained from culture after CMV antigen stimulation. The receptors stem from a human donor in good health (CMV status not recorded). Some clones in this sample may be carry-over from other donors' samples.

The V call is TRBV27, the J call TRBJ1-5; TRBD1 is a possible D gene (5 bases). CDR1 and CDR2 from the germline V gene are MNHEY and SMNVEV (reference sequence). V was clipped by 6 bases and J by 7 bases, with 13 bases between them. The CDR3 is made up of 13 amino acids. The CDR3 reads CASSQAGSQPQHF. The DNA for the CDR3 is TGTGCCAGCAGCCAAGCAGGGTCCCAGCCCCAGCATTTT.

This clonotype was seen at least ten times. This chain uses TRBV7-2 with TRBJ1-6; 8 bases are a match to TRBD1. Germline V gives CDR1 SGHTA, CDR2 FQGNSA. Trimming removed 3 bases from V and 7 bases from J; junction bases left unmatched: 2. The CDR3 runs to 14 residues. The CDR3 sequence: CASSFRQGNSPLHF. CDR3 nucleotides: TGTGCCAGCAGCTTCCGACAGGGGAATTCACCCCTCCACTTT.

The chain has TRBV20-1 and TRBJ2-7; D perhaps matches TRBD1 (6 bases). Trimming took off 6 bases at V and 2 bases at J, with 11 bases between the two ends. The germline V gene has CDR1 DFQATT and CDR2 SNEGSKA (reference sequence). CDR3 length equals 12 residues. Written as DNA, the CDR3 is TGCAGTGCCACAGGGTCGCCCTACGAGCAGTACTTC. Its protein product is CSATGSPYEQYF.

This clonotype occurred a few times. The chain carries TRBV19 and TRBJ1-2; D remains ambiguous. The CDR3 length is 16 residues. CDR1 and CDR2 (germline): LNHDA, SQIVND (reference sequence). Trimming removed 0 bases from V and 4 bases from J, with 15 bases in between. CDR3 sequence: CASSIDPRFSAYGYTF. DNA for the CDR3: TGTGCCAGTAGTATAGACCCCCGCTTTAGTGCCTATGGCTACACCTTC.

V is TRBV27 and J is TRBJ2-7; D unclear. The CDR3 is 16 amino acids. CDR1 is MNHEY, CDR2 SMNVEV, per germline (reference sequence). With 5 bases removed from V and 3 bases from J, the gap between germline ends came to 20 bases. The chain's CDR3 is CASSPQKRHPFYEQYV. CDR3 DNA sequence: TGTGCCAGCAGTCCCCAAAAGCGACACCCGTTCTACGAGCAGTACGTC.

The chain employs TRBV7-6 and TRBJ2-1, with TRBD2 matching over 10 bases. With 4 bases clipped from V and 5 bases from J, the junction kept 5 bases outside the gene matches. In germline, CDR1 is SGHVS, CDR2 FNYEAQ. This CDR3 contains 15 residues. CDR3 sequence: CASSSGAGGDNEQFF. CDR3 nucleotides: TGTGCCAGCAGCTCCGGAGCGGGGGGGGACAATGAGCAGTTCTTC.

The chain is built from TRBV12-3 or TRBV12-4 and TRBJ2-5; the match to TRBD2 covers 7 bases. With 3 bases clipped from V and 3 bases from J, the junction kept 4 bases outside the gene matches. This CDR3 has 14 amino acids. In DNA, the CDR3 is TGTGCCAGCAGTTTTTTCGCGGGAGAAGAGACCCAGTACTTC. This sequence encodes CASSFFAGEETQYF.

This clonotype was detected ten times or more. This sequence joins TRBV7-2 and TRBJ2-1, with 9 bases aligning to TRBD2. Germline V gene sequence: CDR1 SGHTA, CDR2 FQGNSA. V was pared by 0 bases and J by 9 bases, with 3 bases of the junction left unmatched. CDR3 length equals 14 residues. The CDR3 coding sequence is TGTGCCAGCAGCTTAGCCGGGACTAGCTTTGAGCAGTTCTTC. Translating gives CASSLAGTSFEQFF.

J is TRBJ2-5 and V is TRBV20-1; possibly TRBD2 for D (5 bases). Germline assignment: CDR1 DFQATT and CDR2 SNEGSKA (reference sequence). This CDR3 has 15 amino acids. V lost 0 bases to trimming and J lost 5 bases, with 16 bases between them. The CDR3 DNA reads as TGCAGTGCTAGAGATCGGGCTAGGACGGGGGAGACCCAGTACTTC. This gives the protein CSARDRARTGETQYF.

This clonotype was counted many times. J is TRBJ1-3 and V is TRBV7-2; D gene uncertain. V was clipped by 1 base and J by 0 bases, with 7 bases between them. Germline V CDR1 and CDR2: SGHTA, FQGNSA. This CDR3 region has 15 residues. DNA of the CDR3: TGTGCCAGCAGCTTAGTTCAGTCCTCTGGAAACACCATATATTTT. It is translated as CASSLVQSSGNTIYF.

In its sample, this clonotype was seen many times. The chain combines TRBV7-2 with TRBJ2-3; D is possibly TRBD1 (5 bases). Germline values: CDR1 SGHTA, CDR2 FQGNSA. The V end was cut by 3 bases, the J end by 1 base, with 11 bases between. The CDR3 runs 15 residues. CDR3 nucleotides: TGTGCCAGCAGCTTTTCAGGGCCCGGCACAGATACGCAGTATTTT. It translates to CASSFSGPGTDTQYF.

This clonotype was counted between two and nine times. The gene calls are TRBV24-1 and TRBJ2-1; TRBD2 matches 14 bases. From germline, CDR1 is KGHDR and CDR2 SFDVKD. This CDR3 contains 16 residues. J gave up 7 bases and V 4 bases, and 5 bases lay outside the gene matches. This chain's CDR3 is CATSETGTSGSNEQFF. CDR3 coding DNA: TGTGCCACCAGTGAAACCGGGACTAGCGGGAGTAATGAGCAGTTCTTC.

This clonotype was detected ten times or more. The chain has TRBV12-3 or TRBV12-4 and TRBJ2-1; D remains unclear. V was cut by 6 bases and J by 5 bases, with 8 bases left in between. The CDR3 has 12 residues. In nucleotides, the CDR3 is TGTGCCAGCAGGCGTCTTGACAATGAGCAGTTCTTC. It encodes CASRRLDNEQFF.

The rearrangement joins TRBV20-1 to TRBJ2-7, with 9 bases that match TRBD2. This CDR3 is 15 amino acids long. J was trimmed by 1 base and V by 0 bases; bases with no gene match: 4. The V gene's germline CDR1 is DFQATT and CDR2 SNEGSKA (reference sequence). This CDR3 is CSARDLREGSYEQYF. Written as DNA, the CDR3 is TGCAGTGCTAGAGATTTGCGGGAGGGGTCCTACGAGCAGTACTTC.

The chain joins TRBV11-2 to TRBJ2-1; 12 bases are a match to TRBD2. Germline trimming cut 1 base from V and 4 bases from J; bases unmatched to any gene: 5. Germline CDR1 reads SGHAT; CDR2 reads FQNNGV. The CDR3 has 17 amino acids. The CDR3 spells CASSLGGGTSGYNEQFF. The CDR3 DNA reads as TGTGCCAGCAGCTTAGGAGGGGGGACTAGCGGGTACAATGAGCAGTTCTTC.

The chain links TRBV7-6 to TRBJ1-2, with D unresolved. CDR3 length: 12 amino acids. The V end was cut by 5 bases, the J end by 6 bases, with 10 bases between. Germline-derived CDR1 and CDR2 are SGHVS and FNYEAQ. The CDR3 region is CASSQLTDGYTF. CDR3 bases: TGTGCCAGCAGCCAGCTGACGGATGGCTACACCTTC.

V and J are TRBV6-2 or TRBV6-3 and TRBJ2-2; D is perhaps TRBD2 (5 bases). CDR3 size: 15 residues. CDR1 is MNHEY and CDR2 is SVGEGT in the germline V gene. Deletions cut 6 bases from V and 6 bases from J, with 17 bases between. In nucleotides, the CDR3 is TGTGCCAGCAGGTTATCGGGGTCTAGAGCCGGGGAGCTGTTTTTT. Translation gives CASRLSGSRAGELFF.

The chain recombines TRBV2 with TRBJ2-1; the D is unclear. The CDR3 sequence is 12 residues long. Trimming removed 7 bases at V and 6 bases at J, with 10 bases between. The germline gives CDR1 SNHLY, CDR2 FYNNEI. The CDR3 DNA follows: TGTGCCAGCAAGCCCACCGCCAATGAGCAGTTCTTC. This codes for CASKPTANEQFF.

The V call is TRBV28, the J call TRBJ2-1, with D possibly being TRBD1 or TRBD2 (6 bases each). The CDR3 consists of 14 residues. The ends were cut back, 8 bases at V and 9 bases at J, with 20 bases in the middle. CDR1 MDHEN and CDR2 SYDVKM come from the germline V gene. This CDR3 is CASSPPQGRSEQFF. The CDR3 DNA reads as TGTGCCAGCTCCCCACCCCAGGGGAGGAGTGAGCAGTTCTTC.

The chain joins TRBV2 to TRBJ2-1; 8 bases are shared with TRBD2. CDR3 size: 15 residues. Germline CDR1 SNHLY, CDR2 FYNNEI. V dropped 7 bases and J dropped 2; count of bases not matched to a gene: 7. The DNA of the CDR3 is TGTGCCAGCATATTACAAGCGGGAGCCTACAATGAGCAGTTCTTC. Protein sequence: CASILQAGAYNEQFF. Full variable domain (remainder filled in from reference TRBV2 and TRBJ2-1): EPEVTQTPSHQVTQMGQEVILRCVPISNHLYFYWYRQILGQKVEFLVSFYNNEISEKSEIFDDQFSVERPDGSNFTLKIRSTKLEDSAMYFCASILQAGAYNEQFFGPGTRLTVL.

The chain is built from TRBV5-6 and TRBJ1-4, with a weak D call TRBD1 (5 bases). V was pared by 5 bases and J by 5 bases, with 16 bases between. CDR1 is SGHDT and CDR2 is YYEEEE in the germline V gene. This CDR3 has 15 residues. CDR3 in DNA: TGTGCCAGCAGGTTTGGCAGGGAACTGAATGAAAAACTGTTTTTT. Its protein product is CASRFGRELNEKLFF.

Only a few counts were recorded for this clonotype. The chain joins TRBV6-8 to TRBJ2-3; 7 nucleotides match TRBD1. This CDR3 region has 15 residues. With V trimmed by 2 bases and J by 2 bases, 4 bases remained unmatched. Germline V lookup: CDR1 MNHGY, CDR2 SAAAGT. CDR3 loop: CASSYSDRDTDTQYF. The CDR3, as DNA: TGTGCCAGCAGTTACAGCGACAGGGACACAGATACGCAGTATTTT.

This chain uses TRBV6-1 with TRBJ1-6, with 7 bases lining up with TRBD1. Trimming at V came to 6 bases and at J to 11 bases, leaving 10 bases not matched to a gene. CDR1 and CDR2 (germline): MNHNS, SASEGT. CDR3 length equals 14 residues. CDR3 nucleotides: TGTGCCAGCAGGCTCGGGACAGAGCCAACACCCCTCCACTTT. It encodes CASRLGTEPTPLHF.

The CDR3: CASSLSRRQNTEAFF. CDR3 DNA sequence: TGTGCCAGCAGTTTAAGTCGAAGACAGAACACTGAAGCTTTCTTT. This chain joins TRBV28 and TRBJ1-1; D is undetermined. The CDR3 extends over 15 amino acids. Germline loops: CDR1 MDHEN, CDR2 SYDVKM. Trimming took 2 bases from V and 1 from J, leaving 11 bases between them.

This chain connects TRBV20-1 to TRBJ2-5, with TRBD2 matching over 10 bases. With V trimmed by 4 bases and J by 4 bases, 9 bases remained unmatched. CDR1 and CDR2 (germline): DFQATT, SNEGSKA (reference sequence). The CDR3 totals 15 residues. The CDR3 sequence is CSATPGLAGAETQYF. DNA for the CDR3: TGCAGTGCTACCCCAGGCCTAGCGGGAGCAGAGACCCAGTACTTC.

The V call is TRBV6-1, the J call TRBJ1-6, with D unclear. The CDR3 covers 14 residues. The germline CDR1 and CDR2 sequences are MNHNS and SASEGT. Deletions cut 2 bases from V and 8 bases from J, with 10 bases between. The CDR3 loop reads CASSELGLDSPLHF. The CDR3 nucleotides read TGTGCCAGCAGTGAACTCGGGTTAGATTCACCCCTCCACTTT.

This clonotype has only one observation. The chain couples TRBV19 to TRBJ1-3; perhaps TRBD1 as D (5 bases). Germline V gives CDR1 LNHDA, CDR2 SQIVND (reference sequence). V was pared by 3 bases and J by 4 bases, with 7 bases between. The CDR3 consists of 13 residues. The CDR3 here is CASSMRQGNTIYF. In DNA form, the CDR3 reads TGTGCCAGTAGTATGCGACAGGGAAACACCATATATTTT. The variable domain in full, completed from reference TRBV19 and TRBJ1-3, reads DGGITQSPKYLFRKEGQNVTLSCEQNLNHDAMYWYRQDPGQGLRLIYYSQIVNDFQKGDIAEGYSVSREKKESFPLTVTSAQKNPTAFYLCASSMRQGNTIYFGEGSWLTVV.

The chain is built from TRBV5-5 and TRBJ1-1; TRBD1 is a possible D gene (5 bases). The germline gives CDR1 SGHKS, CDR2 YYEKEE (reference sequence). CDR3 length: 13 amino acids. V lost 0 bases and J 5 bases, leaving 8 bases between the germline ends. The CDR3 spells CASSLEGWTEAFF. CDR3 sequence (DNA): TGTGCCAGCAGCTTGGAGGGGTGGACTGAAGCTTTCTTT.

The V call is TRBV7-2, the J call TRBJ2-1; weak D call: TRBD2 (6 bases). Germline CDR1 and CDR2: SGHTA and FQGNSA. The V and J ends lost 4 bases and 3 bases respectively, with 13 bases between them. This CDR3 contains 15 residues. The CDR3 here is CASSSFSGLYNEQFF. The CDR3 DNA follows: TGTGCCAGCAGCTCTTTTAGCGGTCTCTACAATGAGCAGTTCTTC.

The chain carries TRBV7-9 and TRBJ2-1; the match to TRBD2 covers 7 bases. V was clipped by 6 bases and J by 7 bases; unmatched bases: 12. Per germline, CDR1 SEHNR and CDR2 FQNEAQ (reference sequence). This CDR3 is built from 15 residues. The CDR3 sequence: CASRGREVPQNEQFF. The CDR3 DNA sequence: TGTGCCAGCAGGGGCCGGGAGGTGCCGCAGAATGAGCAGTTCTTC.